The rows below give T cell receptor beta chains drawn from one sample of a study of graft-versus-host responses after intestinal transplantation. Only in-frame clones appear in the TCRdb table, and some are missing; sequencing was by immunoSEQ multiplex PCR. The sample holds over 100,000 clones, 85% to 95% seen once. These receptors' antigens are unknown. The sample consisted of unstimulated CD4+ T cells sorted from spleen or lymph node cells, taken before intestinal transplant. The receptor set was obtained from a human donor who received an intestinal transplant. Both conserved end residues are part of each CDR3. The D gene is left open where the match is weak. Size tells how often a clone was seen (once, few, many) or the class of an expanded clone, and some rows leave it out.

D | J | V | size | CDR3 | DNA
. | TRBJ2-7 | TRBV7-2 | . | CASSPRVGSGTSVRDF | .
. | TRBJ1-1 | TRBV5-6 | . | CASSGRGVATEAFF | TGTGCCAGCAGCGGGCGGGGGGTGGCCACTGAAGCTTTCTTT
. | TRBJ2-7 | TRBV6-1 | . | CATQGLSYEQYF | TGTGCCACCCAAGGACTTTCCTACGAGCAGTACTTC
. | TRBJ1-1 | TRBV30 | . | CAFERGAFF | TGTGCCTTCGAACGGGGAGCTTTCTTT
. | TRBJ1-3 | TRBV6-1 | . | CASNRAGAHEITIYF | TGTGCCAGCAACAGGGCAGGGGCCCACGAAATCACCATATATTTT
TRBD2 | TRBJ2-7 | TRBV30 | . | CAWSGAGGYYEQYF | TGTGCCTGGAGTGGGGCGGGAGGGTACTACGAGCAGTACTTC
TRBD2 | TRBJ2-3 | TRBV19 | . | CASSIRRGLATWGDTQYF | TGTGCCAGTAGTATAAGAAGGGGACTAGCGACCTGGGGAGATACGCAGTATTTT
TRBD1 | TRBJ2-3 | TRBV4-1 | . | CASSPKPGQAADTQYF | TGCGCCAGCAGTCCAAAACCGGGACAGGCGGCAGATACGCAGTATTTT
TRBD1 | TRBJ1-4 | TRBV28 | . | CASSSSWGTGAEKLFF | TGTGCCAGCAGCTCTAGTTGGGGGACAGGGGCGGAAAAACTGTTTTTT
. | TRBJ1-4 | TRBV28 | few | CASSSPAARFEKLFF | TGTGCCAGCAGTTCCCCCGCGGCCAGATTCGAAAAACTGTTTTTT
. | TRBJ1-1 | TRBV18 | once | CASSSPGTQDTEAFF | TGTGCCAGCTCGTCCCCCGGGACACAAGACACTGAAGCTTTCTTT
. | TRBJ1-1 | TRBV19 | . | CASRPLGEITEAFF | TGTGCCAGTAGGCCGTTGGGGGAAATCACTGAAGCTTTCTTT
. | TRBJ2-5 | TRBV2 | . | CASSVRGETQYF | TGTGCCAGCAGTGTGCGGGGAGAGACCCAGTACTTC
TRBD1 | TRBJ1-2 | TRBV6-5 | . | CASTRTGRAYGYTF | TGTGCCAGCACCAGGACAGGGCGTGCCTATGGCTACACCTTC
TRBD1 | TRBJ2-7 | TRBV10-1 | . | CASSERQGYEQYF | TGCGCCAGCAGTGAGAGACAGGGCTACGAGCAGTACTTC
TRBD2 | TRBJ2-3 | TRBV6-1 | . | CASSGAGGTDTQYF | TGTGCCAGCAGTGGAGCGGGGGGAACAGATACGCAGTATTTT
TRBD1 | TRBJ1-2 | TRBV19 | . | CASSSKGQGAAYGYTF | TGTGCCAGTAGTTCTAAGGGACAGGGGGCTGCCTATGGCTACACCTTC
TRBD2 | TRBJ2-5 | TRBV5-1 | . | CASSLLVSGKRGETQYF | TGCGCCAGCAGCCTCCTGGTTAGCGGGAAGCGGGGAGAGACCCAGTACTTC
. | TRBJ2-7 | TRBV5-4 | . | CASSLAGGLIYEQYF | TGTGCCAGCAGCTTGGCTGGGGGACTCATCTACGAGCAGTACTTC
TRBD1 | TRBJ2-7 | TRBV6-1 | . | CASREDRVKNEQYF | TGTGCCAGCAGAGAGGACAGGGTGAAAAACGAGCAGTACTTC
. | TRBJ1-3 | TRBV5-6 | . | CASSLEFGSGNTIYF | TGTGCCAGCAGCTTGGAATTCGGTTCTGGAAACACCATATATTTT
TRBD2 | TRBJ2-5 | TRBV14 | . | CASSQPMKGAGETQYF | TGTGCCAGCAGCCAACCAATGAAGGGAGCGGGGGAGACCCAGTACTTC
TRBD2 | TRBJ2-1 | TRBV9 | . | CASSVGVLAGLNEQFF | TGTGCCAGCAGCGTAGGGGTATTAGCGGGCCTCAATGAGCAGTTCTTC
. | TRBJ2-2 | TRBV14 | . | CASHRFNTGELFF | TGTGCCAGCCATCGATTTAACACCGGGGAGCTGTTTTTT
. | TRBJ2-1 | TRBV5-4 | . | CASSLTVGAPNEQFF | TGTGCCAGCAGCCTGACGGTCGGGGCCCCCAATGAGCAGTTCTTC
. | TRBJ2-1 | TRBV5-4 | . | CASSLKAGPYNEQFF | TGTGCCAGCAGCTTAAAGGCAGGGCCCTACAATGAGCAGTTCTTC
. | TRBJ1-2 | TRBV5-1 | . | CASSFSPPNLNYGYTF | TGCGCCAGCAGCTTTAGCCCACCAAATTTAAACTATGGCTACACCTTC
. | TRBJ2-6 | TRBV5-6 | . | CASSLSGLSSGANVLTF | TGTGCCAGCAGCTTGTCAGGGCTGAGCTCTGGGGCCAACGTCCTGACTTTC
TRBD2 | TRBJ2-1 | TRBV5-1 | . | CASSNGLATHEQFF | TGCGCCAGCAGCAACGGACTAGCGACCCATGAGCAGTTCTTC
TRBD1 | TRBJ1-2 | TRBV7-3 | . | CVSSSDQDRVATF | TGTGTCAGCAGCTCAGATCAGGACAGGGTAGCGACCTTC
TRBD2 | TRBJ2-1 | TRBV18 | . | CASSPWTSGYNEQFF | TGTGCCAGCTCACCATGGACTAGCGGTTACAATGAGCAGTTCTTC
. | TRBJ1-1 | TRBV2 | . | CASRGAGAEAFF | TGTGCCAGCAGAGGGGCAGGGGCTGAAGCTTTCTTT
. | TRBJ1-4 | TRBV15 | . | CATSRVPTGRNEKLFF | TGTGCCACCAGCAGAGTACCTACCGGTAGAAATGAAAAACTGTTTTTT
TRBD1 | TRBJ2-3 | TRBV5-1 | . | CASSAGQGYTDTQYF | TGCGCCAGCAGCGCGGGACAGGGCTACACAGATACGCAGTATTTT
. | TRBJ1-4 | TRBV9 | . | CASSVGPGSVEKLFF | TGTGCCAGCAGCGTAGGTCCAGGATCTGTGGAAAAACTGTTTTTT
. | TRBJ2-7 | TRBV10-3 | few | CAISEGFHEQYF | TGTGCCATCAGTGAAGGGTTCCACGAGCAGTACTTC
. | TRBJ2-3 | TRBV29-1 | . | CSVTRGGTDTQYF | TGCAGCGTTACGCGGGGCGGCACAGATACGCAGTATTTT
TRBD2 | TRBJ2-1 | TRBV19 | . | CASIGASGSSNEQFF | TGTGCCAGTATCGGAGCTAGCGGGAGTTCGAATGAGCAGTTCTTC
TRBD1 | TRBJ1-3 | TRBV6-1 | . | CASSEDRGGNTIYF | TGTGCCAGCAGCGAAGACAGGGGTGGAAACACCATATATTTT
. | TRBJ2-7 | TRBV18 | . | CASSPSDMLEQYF | TGTGCCAGCTCACCATCGGACATGTTGGAGCAGTACTTC
TRBD2 | TRBJ2-7 | TRBV6-5 | . | CASSPGVAGPYEQYF | TGTGCCAGCAGTCCCGGGGTAGCGGGGCCCTACGAGCAGTACTTC
. | TRBJ1-4 | TRBV6-1 | . | CASSEASPQNEKLFF | TGTGCCAGCAGTGAAGCGTCCCCACAGAATGAAAAACTGTTTTTT
TRBD2 | TRBJ2-1 | TRBV27 | . | CASSFWASGRSSGWYNEQFF | TGTGCCAGCAGTTTTTGGGCTAGCGGGAGGTCCTCCGGTTGGTACAATGAGCAGTTCTTC
. | TRBJ1-4 | TRBV2 | once | CASRRTATNEKLFF | TGTGCCAGCAGAAGGACAGCAACTAATGAAAAACTGTTTTTT
. | TRBJ2-7 | TRBV28 | . | CASSPGDAPYEQYF | TGTGCCAGCAGTCCGGGGGATGCCCCCTACGAGCAGTACTTC
TRBD2 | TRBJ2-2 | TRBV10-1 | . | CASSELAGVTGELFF | TGCGCCAGCAGTGAACTAGCGGGAGTCACCGGGGAGCTGTTTTTT
. | TRBJ2-7 | TRBV19 | . | CASSINRRYEQYF | TGTGCCAGTAGTATTAACAGACGCTACGAGCAGTACTTC
TRBD1 | TRBJ1-1 | TRBV5-1 | . | CASSPSALRQGDTEAFF | TGCGCCAGCAGCCCCTCGGCCCTACGACAGGGGGACACTGAAGCTTTCTTT
. | TRBJ1-1 | TRBV10-1 | once | CASRVTMNTEAFF | TGCGCCAGCAGAGTTACGATGAACACTGAAGCTTTCTTT
. | TRBJ2-5 | TRBV5-6 | . | CASSFPPGTQYF | TGTGCCAGCAGCTTCCCTCCGGGGACCCAGTACTTC
. | TRBJ2-7 | TRBV28 | medium-sized | CATKVRRASYEQYF | TGTGCCACCAAGGTTCGGAGAGCCTCCTACGAGCAGTACTTC
TRBD2 | TRBJ2-1 | TRBV25-1 | . | CASTPGGSSYNEQFF | TGTGCCAGCACCCCGGGGGGGAGCTCCTACAATGAGCAGTTCTTC
. | TRBJ2-7 | TRBV5-1 | . | CASSQDLYEQYF | TGCGCCAGCAGCCAGGACTTATACGAGCAGTACTTC
. | TRBJ1-2 | TRBV9 | . | CASSERAIGYGYTF | TGTGCCAGCAGCGAGAGGGCTATAGGCTATGGCTACACCTTC
. | TRBJ2-2 | TRBV27 | . | CASTNPKGRDTGELFF | TGTGCCAGCACCAACCCCAAGGGGCGAGACACCGGGGAGCTGTTTTTT
TRBD1 | TRBJ2-1 | TRBV15 | . | CATSRAQGQAGNEQFF | TGTGCCACCAGCAGAGCCCAGGGACAGGCTGGCAATGAGCAGTTCTTC
TRBD1 | TRBJ2-1 | TRBV7-9 | . | CASSSFSNRGRGQFF | TGTGCCAGCAGCTCCTTTTCTAACAGGGGGCGAGGGCAGTTCTTC